These 10 T cell receptor beta chains were sequenced from one sample in a study of shared clonotypes between healthy human individuals. Terminally differentiated effector memory CD45RA+ cells were excluded by CCR7 positive selection of CD45RO-negative cells. Sequencing used immunoSEQ multiplex PCR; TCRdb keeps in-frame clones, though not all of them. This table holds approximately 810,000 clones, approximately 92% found once. Sequenced sample: naive CD8+ T cells sorted from blood. These receptors all stem from a man younger than 40 in good health.

The chain recombines TRBV5-5 with TRBJ2-7, with D hard to call. V gave up 4 bases and J gave up 5 bases, with 10 bases separating them. This CDR3 has 12 residues. Germline V lookup: CDR1 SGHKS, CDR2 YYEKEE (reference sequence). CDR3 in DNA: TGTGCCAGCAGCGTCGGCGGAGACGAGCAGTACTTC. It translates to CASSVGGDEQYF. Supplemented by reference TRBV5-5 and TRBJ2-7, the full variable domain reads DAGVTQSPTHLIKTRGQQVTLRCSPISGHKSVSWYQQVLGQGPQFIFQYYEKEERGRGNFPDRFSARQFPNYSSELNVNALLLGDSALYLCASSVGGDEQYFGPGTRLTVT.

V usage is TRBV28 and J usage is TRBJ2-5; 8 bases line up with TRBD2. Germline CDR1 MDHEN, CDR2 SYDVKM. With 7 bases clipped from V and 2 bases from J, the junction kept 6 bases outside the gene matches. The CDR3 runs 14 residues. The CDR3 loop reads CASISGSRQETQYF. For the CDR3, the DNA is TGTGCCAGCATAAGCGGGAGTCGTCAAGAGACCCAGTACTTC.

The chain couples TRBV9 to TRBJ2-3; 9 bases agree with TRBD2. There are 16 residues in the CDR3. V dropped 0 bases and J dropped 4; count of bases not matched to a gene: 6. Germline V lookup: CDR1 SGDLS, CDR2 YYNGEE. This CDR3 is CASSVEVAGGADTQYF. The CDR3 bases are TGTGCCAGCAGCGTAGAGGTGGCGGGAGGGGCAGATACGCAGTATTTT. Full variable domain (outside the CDR3, taken from reference TRBV9 and TRBJ2-3): DSGVTQTPKHLITATGQRVTLRCSPRSGDLSVYWYQQSLDQGLQFLIQYYNGEERAKGNILERFSAQQFPDLHSELNLSSLELGDSALYFCASSVEVAGGADTQYFGPGTRLTVL.

V gene TRBV19 combines with J gene TRBJ2-3; D unresolved. Germline V gene lookup returns CDR1 LNHDA and CDR2 SQIVND (reference sequence). The V end was cut by 1 base, the J end by 4 bases, with 3 bases between. This CDR3 is 12 amino acids long. The CDR3 nucleotides are TGTGCCAGTAGTATAGTCCCAGATACGCAGTATTTT. This sequence encodes CASSIVPDTQYF.

This clone was detected only a few times. V and J are TRBV27 and TRBJ1-1; no clear D. Germline V gene sequence: CDR1 MNHEY, CDR2 SMNVEV (reference sequence). The CDR3 consists of 13 residues. Trimming left V 5 bases short and J 3 bases short, with 10 bases between. The CDR3 reads CASSELDHTEAFF. CDR3 sequence (DNA): TGTGCCAGCAGTGAGTTGGACCACACTGAAGCTTTCTTT.

For the CDR3, the DNA is TGTGCCAGCAGCCAAGCACTAGCGGAGATATACGAGCAGTACTTC. Translation: CASSQALAEIYEQYF. The chain is built from TRBV27 and TRBJ2-7; 8 bases match TRBD2. With V trimmed by 6 bases and J by 4 bases, 11 bases remained unmatched. Per the germline V gene, CDR1 is MNHEY and CDR2 is SMNVEV (reference sequence). This CDR3 has 15 amino acids.

The chain uses TRBV5-1 and TRBJ1-1; no firm D call. V gave up 4 bases and J gave up 3 bases, with 13 bases separating them. Germline CDR1 is SGHRS and CDR2 is YFSETQ. The CDR3 is 14 amino acids. CDR3 DNA: TGCGCCAGCAGCCTAGACCGAGGAGACACTGAAGCTTTCTTT. It codes for CASSLDRGDTEAFF.

The rearrangement links TRBV28 to TRBJ2-7; D gene uncertain. V was pared by 8 bases and J by 1 base, with 9 bases between. Germline assignment: CDR1 MDHEN and CDR2 SYDVKM. This CDR3 is 12 amino acids long. The CDR3 is CASDPLSYEQYF. The CDR3 DNA follows: TGTGCCAGCGATCCGTTATCCTACGAGCAGTACTTC.

About this clone itself: This CDR3 is also generated by other DNA sequences in the sample. CDR3 DNA sequence: TGCGCCAGCAGCCAAGTAGGAGGGAGCTCCTACAATGAGCAGTTCTTC. As protein: CASSQVGGSSYNEQFF. The chain carries TRBV4-1 and TRBJ2-1; D is perhaps TRBD2 (6 bases). The germline V and J ends were trimmed by 1 base and 0 bases, with 10 bases remaining between them. This CDR3 has 16 amino acids. Germline lookup yields CDR1 MGHRA and CDR2 YSYEKL.

The V and J genes are TRBV14 and TRBJ2-7; unclear D gene. The germline gives CDR1 SGHDN, CDR2 FVKESK. V lost 1 base to trimming and J lost 3 bases, with 10 bases between them. This CDR3 is built from 14 residues. The CDR3 DNA is TGTGCCAGCAGCCAAGCTCTGACCCACTACGAGCAGTACTTC. Encoded protein: CASSQALTHYEQYF.